The 5 T cell receptor beta chains below all came from one sample that was sequenced in a study of blood T cell repertoires in COVID-19. Clones were read by immunoSEQ multiplex PCR, and TCRdb kept only the in-frame ones, dropping some. The sample shows a few hundred thousand clones, more than 75% of them seen only once. The sequenced sample was peripheral blood. The origin of the receptors is a human donor with acute or convalescent COVID-19. The donor label of this sample is uncertain.

The V call is TRBV11-3, the J call TRBJ2-5; TRBD1 agrees at 8 bases. The CDR3 is made up of 14 amino acids. V was pared by 5 bases and J by 11 bases, with 13 bases of the junction left unmatched. CDR1 is SGHNT, CDR2 YENEEA, per germline. As DNA, the CDR3 is TGTGCCAGCAGCGTCACCAGGGGGCACCCACTGCAGTACTTC. Translating gives CASSVTRGHPLQYF.

The V and J genes are TRBV2 and TRBJ1-2, with TRBD1 as a possible D gene (6 bases). The CDR3 loop spans 16 amino acids. The germline V and J ends were trimmed by 7 bases and 8 bases, with 26 bases remaining between them. Per the germline V gene, CDR1 is SNHLY and CDR2 is FYNNEI. The CDR3 bases are TGTGCCAGCACTCTTCCTGAAGGGGAGGGGGGGCAAGGCTACACCTTC. This translates into CASTLPEGEGGQGYTF.

The genes are TRBV3-1 (or the pseudogene TRBV3-2) and TRBJ1-1, with no clear D. Germline V gene data show CDR1 as LGHDT and CDR2 as YNNKEL (reference sequence). The CDR3 loop spans 12 amino acids. The V end lost 3 bases, the J end lost 8 bases, and 10 bases lay between the germline ends. The CDR3 sequence: CASSQRPSEAFF. The CDR3 bases are TGTGCCAGCAGCCAGAGGCCTTCAGAAGCTTTCTTT.

This clone was counted only a few times. The J gene is TRBJ1-2, the V gene TRBV4-2; D call uncertain. Germline CDR1 and CDR2: LGHNA and YNFKEQ. V gave up 3 bases and J gave up 4 bases, with 9 bases separating them. The CDR3 contains 13 residues. The CDR3: CASSQTGSYGYTF. Written as DNA, the CDR3 is TGTGCCAGCAGCCAGACCGGGTCCTATGGCTACACCTTC.

This rearrangement joins TRBV30 to TRBJ1-5; 8 bases are shared with TRBD1. J lost 9 bases, V lost 3 bases, and 4 bases had no gene match. From germline, CDR1 is GTSNPN and CDR2 SVGIG (reference sequence). The CDR3 is made up of 12 amino acids. The CDR3 sequence: CAWSYDRGPQHF. CDR3 sequence (DNA): TGTGCCTGGAGCTACGACAGGGGGCCCCAGCATTTT.